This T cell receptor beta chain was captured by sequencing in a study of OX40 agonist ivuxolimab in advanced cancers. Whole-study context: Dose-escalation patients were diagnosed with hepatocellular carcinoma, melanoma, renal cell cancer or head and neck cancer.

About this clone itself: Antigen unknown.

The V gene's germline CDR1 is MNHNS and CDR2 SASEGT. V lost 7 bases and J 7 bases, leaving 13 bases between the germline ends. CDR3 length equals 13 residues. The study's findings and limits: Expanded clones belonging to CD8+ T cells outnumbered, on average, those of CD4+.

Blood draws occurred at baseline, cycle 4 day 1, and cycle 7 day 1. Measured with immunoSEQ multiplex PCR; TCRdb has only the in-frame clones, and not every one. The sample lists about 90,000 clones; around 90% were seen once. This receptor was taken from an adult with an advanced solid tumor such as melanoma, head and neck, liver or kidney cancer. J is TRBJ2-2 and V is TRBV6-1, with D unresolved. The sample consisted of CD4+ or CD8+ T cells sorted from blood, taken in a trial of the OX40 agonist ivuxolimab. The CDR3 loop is CASTRPDLGELFF. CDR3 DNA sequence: TGTGCCAGCACTAGACCGGACCTCGGGGAGCTGTTTTTT.